This T cell receptor (beta chain) derives from a study of molecular identifiers for immune sequencing clone quantification. One entry per CDR3 protein results from TCRdb running MiXCR on the PCR reads. The top ten clones hold 0.7% to 0.95% of a sample with approximately 590,000 distinct CDR3 sequences, 25% of them seen once. Sequenced: naive CD8+ T cells from blood, with Jurkat cell RNA spiked in. Described subset: FACS-sorted CD8+CD4-CCR7+CD45RA+ naive T cells. This clonotype was obtained from a human donor in good health. Some libraries in this study had Jurkat cell RNA spiked in.

DNA for the CDR3: TGCGCCAGCAGCCAAGGACTGGCTTACATTGAAGCTTTCTTT. It is translated as CASSQGLAYIEAFF. The V gene is TRBV4-3, the J gene TRBJ1-1; D uncertain. The CDR3 is 14 amino acids. V was trimmed by 1 base and J by 7 bases, leaving 13 bases between them. Germline V gives CDR1 LGHNA, CDR2 YSLEER.